This passage covers 6 T cell receptor beta chains from one sample sequenced in a study of blood T cells in healthy people across ages. Sample-barcoded 5' priming and a J-beta primer mix drove a second PCR of roughly 6 to 12 cycles. TCRdb called the 5' RACE reads again in MiXCR, with one record for every CDR3 protein. The table lists approximately 880,000 distinct CDR3 sequences, around 48% of them singletons, with 13% in the top ten. Sequenced input: blood. Receptors were obtained from a man aged 25 to 40 in good health.

The chain combines TRBV5-1 with TRBJ2-5; 7 nucleotides line up with TRBD1. J gave up 11 bases and V 0 bases, and 13 bases lay outside the gene matches. The CDR3 is made up of 15 amino acids. From germline, CDR1 is SGHRS and CDR2 YFSETQ. CDR3 residues: CASSLEGAPGNEQYF. The DNA of the CDR3 is TGCGCCAGCAGCTTGGAGGGGGCTCCTGGCAATGAGCAGTACTTC.

This clonotype was picked up one time. The chain uses TRBV11-2 and TRBJ2-3, with D uncertain. The CDR3 is 16 amino acids. Germline V CDR1 and CDR2: SGHAT, FQNNGV. Trimming stripped 2 bases from V and 1 base from J, with 13 bases between. The CDR3 protein is CASSLNGPLGTDTQYF. Written as DNA, the CDR3 is TGTGCCAGCAGCTTAAATGGGCCTCTTGGCACAGATACGCAGTATTTT.

The chain combines TRBV12-3 or TRBV12-4 with TRBJ2-2; tentatively, D is TRBD2 (5 bases). V was shortened by 1 base and J by 6 bases, with 9 bases between the two germline ends. This CDR3 has 14 amino acids. The CDR3 is CASSLGPGSGELFF. For the CDR3, the DNA is TGTGCCAGCAGTTTAGGTCCGGGGTCCGGGGAGCTGTTTTTT.

The chain is built from TRBV6-1 and TRBJ1-2; 8 nucleotides agree with TRBD1. V was clipped by 11 bases and J by 2 bases; unmatched bases: 10. The CDR3 length is 14 residues. Germline V gene sequence: CDR1 MNHNS, CDR2 SASEGT. The CDR3 DNA is TGTGCCGGAGTACGGACAGGGCAGAACTATGGCTACACCTTC. Its translation: CAGVRTGQNYGYTF.

This clonotype was detected a few times. This chain joins TRBV20-1 and TRBJ1-2, with 8 bases matching TRBD1. The germline gives CDR1 DFQATT, CDR2 SNEGSKA (reference sequence). The trim removed 6 bases at V and 2 bases at J, leaving 8 bases unmatched. The CDR3 is 14 amino acids. The CDR3, as DNA: TGCAGTGCCAGGCCGGACAGGGTGAACTATGGCTACACCTTC. As protein: CSARPDRVNYGYTF.

The chain employs TRBV6-1 and TRBJ2-1, with TRBD1 identical over 12 bases. Unmatched junction bases numbered 4, after V lost 0 bases and J lost 7 bases. CDR1 and CDR2 (germline): MNHNS, SASEGT. This CDR3 is built from 16 residues. CDR3 DNA sequence: TGTGCCAGCAGTGAAGCTGGGACAGGGGGCCGGAATGAGCAGTTCTTC. Encoded protein: CASSEAGTGGRNEQFF.